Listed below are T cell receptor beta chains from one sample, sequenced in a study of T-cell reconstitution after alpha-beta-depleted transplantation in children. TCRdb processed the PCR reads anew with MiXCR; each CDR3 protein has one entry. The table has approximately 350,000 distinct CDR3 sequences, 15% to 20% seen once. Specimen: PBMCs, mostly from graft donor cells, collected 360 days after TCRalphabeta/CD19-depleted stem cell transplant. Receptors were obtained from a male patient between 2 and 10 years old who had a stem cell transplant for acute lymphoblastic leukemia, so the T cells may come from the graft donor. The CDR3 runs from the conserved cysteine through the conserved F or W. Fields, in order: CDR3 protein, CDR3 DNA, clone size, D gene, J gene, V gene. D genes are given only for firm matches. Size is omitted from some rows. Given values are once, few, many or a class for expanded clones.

CASSPDKQGSGELFF | TGCGCCAGCAGCCCGGACAAACAGGGGTCCGGGGAGCTGTTTTTT | few | TRBD1 | TRBJ2-2 | TRBV5-1
CASSSGLISYEQYF | TGCGCCAGCAGCTCCGGACTCATCTCCTACGAGCAGTACTTC | few | - | TRBJ2-7 | TRBV4-3
CASRDPGQEFF | TGTGCCAGCAGAGATCCGGGACAGGAGTTCTTC | few | TRBD1 | TRBJ2-1 | TRBV27
CASSFKGPYTF | TGTGCCAGCAGTTTTAAGGGTCCGTACACCTTC | few | - | TRBJ1-2 | TRBV28
CASNTTGPGNTIYF | TGTGCCAGCAACACGACAGGTCCTGGAAACACCATATATTTT | few | - | TRBJ1-3 | TRBV6-4
CASSLQVRSNTGELFF | TGTGCCAGCAGCTTGCAGGTCAGATCGAACACCGGGGAGCTGTTTTTT | - | - | TRBJ2-2 | TRBV5-6
CASSLSTGYF | TGTGCCAGCAGTTTATCGACGGGGTACTTC | few | - | TRBJ2-5 | TRBV27
CASSHIQGGPQFF | TGCGCCAGCAGCCACATCCAGGGTGGGCCGCAGTTCTTC | - | - | TRBJ2-1 | TRBV4-3
CASSPHRKRAKNIQYF | TGTGCCAGCAGTCCCCACAGGAAACGAGCCAAAAACATTCAGTACTTC | few | - | TRBJ2-4 | TRBV28
CSAREQVLPLYEQYF | TGCAGTGCTAGAGAACAAGTTCTTCCTCTCTACGAGCAGTACTTC | - | - | TRBJ2-7 | TRBV20-1
CASSQDQGGYEQYF | TGTGCCAGCAGCCAAGACCAGGGCGGCTACGAGCAGTACTTC | few | - | TRBJ2-7 | TRBV4-2
CASRGDLAGNEQYF | TGTGCCAGCAGAGGGGATTTAGCGGGTAATGAGCAGTACTTC | - | TRBD2 | TRBJ2-7 | TRBV7-4
CASSEAGTVTGELFF | TGCGCCAGCAGCGAGGCCGGGACAGTTACCGGGGAGCTGTTTTTT | many | TRBD1 | TRBJ2-2 | TRBV4-3
CASSLREQGRTEAFF | TGTGCCAGCAGCTTAAGGGAACAGGGGAGAACTGAAGCTTTCTTT | - | TRBD1 | TRBJ1-1 | TRBV7-9
CASSFGPEQPQHF | TGTGCTAGCAGCTTCGGCCCTGAACAGCCCCAGCATTTT | few | - | TRBJ1-5 | TRBV7-7
CAWSRDPGPFEQFF | TGTGCCTGGTCACGGGACCCCGGGCCGTTTGAGCAGTTCTTC | - | - | TRBJ2-1 | TRBV30
CASSLGSWSGELFF | TGTGCCAGCAGCTTGGGCAGTTGGTCCGGGGAGCTGTTTTTT | many | - | TRBJ2-2 | TRBV7-6
CASRTSGTSGTIEQFF | TGTGCCAGCAGGACATCCGGGACTAGCGGGACAATTGAGCAGTTCTTC | few | TRBD2 | TRBJ2-1 | TRBV12-3/TRBV12-4
CAISVSGTGLAFF | TGTGCCATCAGTGTTTCGGGGACGGGGCTAGCTTTCTTT | - | - | TRBJ1-1 | TRBV10-3
CSARAGRATGELFF | TGCAGTGCTAGAGCTGGCCGCGCGACAGGGGAGCTGTTTTTT | few | - | TRBJ2-2 | TRBV20-1
CASSELGQPYYEQYF | TGTGCCAGCAGTGAATTAGGACAGCCCTACTACGAGCAGTACTTC | - | - | TRBJ2-7 | TRBV6-1
CASSQPFWDRNTGELFF | TGCGCCAGCAGCCAACCCTTTTGGGACCGCAACACCGGGGAGCTGTTTTTT | - | - | TRBJ2-2 | TRBV4-1
CASSQWDRKVYEQYF | TGCGCCAGCAGCCAATGGGACAGGAAGGTCTACGAGCAGTACTTC | - | TRBD1 | TRBJ2-7 | TRBV4-1